These 28 T cell receptor beta chains originate from one sample sequenced in a study of regulatory T cells in long-lasting Graves disease (dated by TCRdb to about 2021). Libraries came from multiplex PCR. Sequencing was carried out with an Illumina HiSeq 4000. iRepertoire HTBI primers and Arm-PCR amplification of CDR3 regions were used to construct TCR beta libraries. TCRdb itself trimmed the public reads at Q25 with fastp, ran MiXCR and retained productive beta chains. Rows merge per CDR3 protein into single entries with the most common DNA and genes. The sample yields roughly 700,000 distinct CDR3 sequences; about 32% were counted once. Around 42% of the sample is taken by the ten largest. Taken with the paper, the label for time point translates to: persistent/refractory GD, antithyroid drugs over 5 years with positive TRAb. For both TCR sequencing and RNA sequencing, RNA was extracted from PBMCs in TRIzol.

This specimen consisted of peripheral blood mononuclear cells (PBMCs), obtained when the disease was refractory, from a patient treated with antithyroid drugs. These receptors originate from a female donor with Graves disease.

This clonotype was observed many times. The chain couples TRBV11-2 to TRBJ2-5, with TRBD2 identical over 11 bases. Germline V gene data show CDR1 as SGHAT and CDR2 as FQNNGV. This CDR3 has 17 residues. V shed 1 base, J shed 7 bases, and the junction held 11 bases outside the gene matches. CDR3 nucleotides: TGTGCCAGCAGCTTAGGCCTAGCGGGAGGCCCCGAGGGGACCCAGTACTTC. Translated, it gives CASSLGLAGGPEGTQYF. The whole variable domain, filled in from reference TRBV11-2 and TRBJ2-5, reads EAGVAQSPRYKIIEKRQSVAFWCNPISGHATLYWYQQILGQGPKLLIQFQNNGVVDDSQLPKDRFSAERLKGVDSTLKIQPAKLEDSAVYLCASSLGLAGGPEGTQYFGPGTRLLVL.

V gene TRBV20-1 combines with J gene TRBJ1-4; possible D gene TRBD1, 5 bases. Germline lookup yields CDR1 DFQATT and CDR2 SNEGSKA (reference sequence). V shed 3 bases and J shed 4 bases, with 12 bases lying between them. This CDR3 spans 14 amino acids. The CDR3 region has the DNA TGCAGTGCTAGCCCAGGGAGAGGTAATGAAAAACTGTTTTTT. Protein: CSASPGRGNEKLFF.

In this sample, this clonotype turned up a few times. V and J are TRBV3-1 and TRBJ1-5; TRBD1 might be the D (6 bases). This CDR3 is 15 amino acids long. The V end was cut by 2 bases, the J end by 4 bases, with 12 bases between. Germline CDR1 and CDR2: LGHDT and YNNKEL (reference sequence). DNA for the CDR3: TGTGCCAGCAGCCAAAGGGGGGTGCGGAATCAGCCCCAGCATTTT. It translates to CASSQRGVRNQPQHF. The entire variable domain, with the rest obtained from reference TRBV3-1 and TRBJ1-5, is as follows: DTAVSQTPKYLVTQMGNDKSIKCEQNLGHDTMYWYKQDSKKFLKIMFSYNNKELIINETVPNRFSPKSPDKAHLNLHINSLELGDSAVYFCASSQRGVRNQPQHFGDGTRLSIL.

The chain has TRBV19 and TRBJ1-5; 10 bases match TRBD1. CDR1 LNHDA and CDR2 SQIVND come from the germline V gene (reference sequence). The V and J ends lost 6 bases and 7 bases, in that order; junction bases with no gene match: 6. This CDR3 is built from 14 residues. CDR3 sequence: CASRDRGQWQPQHF. CDR3 in DNA: TGTGCCAGTAGAGACAGGGGGCAGTGGCAGCCCCAGCATTTT.

The chain combines TRBV25-1 with TRBJ1-2; D may be TRBD1 (6 bases). Per the germline V gene, CDR1 is MGHDK and CDR2 is SYGVNS. The length of the CDR3 is 16 residues. V shed 2 bases and J shed 9 bases, with 22 bases lying between them. CDR3 in DNA: TGTGCCAGCAGTGAAGGCCGACTAGACAGGACTCTCCGCTACACCTTC. This sequence encodes CASSEGRLDRTLRYTF.

This clonotype was recorded at least ten times. Its ends do not fully match the called genes, so a read error is possible. The rearrangement joins TRBV5-1 to TRBJ1-5, with D unresolved. This CDR3 contains 13 residues. Per germline, CDR1 SGHRS and CDR2 YFSETQ. Here the CDR3 reads CASSLGIGQPQHF. As DNA, the CDR3 is TGTGCCAGCAGTTTAGGGATTGGGCAGCCCCAGCATTTT.

This clonotype was picked up a small number of times. The chain uses TRBV20-1 and TRBJ1-3; TRBD1 matches at 10 bases. V dropped 0 bases and J dropped 3; count of bases not matched to a gene: 14. CDR1 is DFQATT and CDR2 is SNEGSKA in the germline V gene (reference sequence). The CDR3 runs 19 residues. In DNA form, the CDR3 reads TGCAGTGCTAGAGATCAGCTAAAGTGGACAGGGGGGGGTGGAAACACCATATATTTT. This encodes CSARDQLKWTGGGGNTIYF.

This clonotype has just a few counts. The J gene is TRBJ2-7, the V gene TRBV6-5; the D gene is possibly TRBD1 (5 bases). Germline lookup yields CDR1 MNHEY and CDR2 SVGAGI. Trimming took 6 bases from V and 0 from J, leaving 15 bases between them. This CDR3 has 15 residues. CDR3 sequence reads: CASRYRKYDSYEQYF. DNA for the CDR3: TGTGCCAGCAGGTACAGGAAGTACGACTCCTACGAGCAGTACTTC.

The chain is built from TRBV12-3 or TRBV12-4 and TRBJ1-4; tentatively, D is TRBD1 (5 bases). With 6 bases removed from V and 8 bases from J, the gap between germline ends came to 16 bases. There are 14 residues in the CDR3. The CDR3, as DNA: TGTGCCAGCAGCCGGCCGGGACTGCCGGAAAAACTGTTTTTT. Translation gives CASSRPGLPEKLFF.

The table lists this clonotype with many counts. This chain uses TRBV12-3 or TRBV12-4 with TRBJ1-1; 8 nucleotides agree with TRBD1. V lost 6 bases, J lost 1 base, and 10 bases stayed unmatched. CDR3 size: 16 residues. DNA for the CDR3: TGTGCCAGCAGCATTGGACAGGGTGGCCCGAACACTGAAGCTTTCTTT. Translated: CASSIGQGGPNTEAFF.

This clonotype appeared many times. V gene TRBV28 combines with J gene TRBJ1-1; the D is unclear. CDR3 size: 13 residues. V lost 8 bases and J 1 base, leaving 11 bases between the germline ends. Germline CDR1 MDHEN, CDR2 SYDVKM. As DNA, the CDR3 is TGTGCCAGCGAGAAAAGCTCGAACACTGAAGCTTTCTTT. Protein: CASEKSSNTEAFF.

J is TRBJ2-5 and V is TRBV7-9, with 10 bases matching TRBD1. The CDR3 totals 15 residues. V was clipped by 6 bases and J by 2 bases; unmatched bases: 6. The V gene's germline CDR1 is SEHNR and CDR2 FQNEAQ (reference sequence). CDR3 sequence: CASSAGTGVQETQYF. In DNA, the CDR3 is TGTGCCAGCAGTGCCGGGACAGGGGTTCAAGAGACCCAGTACTTC.

The chain carries TRBV3-1 and TRBJ1-2; D is possibly TRBD1 (5 bases). Looked up from germline, CDR1 is LGHDT and CDR2 is YNNKEL (reference sequence). CDR3 length: 14 amino acids. V lost 1 base, J lost 2 bases, and 8 bases lay in between. The CDR3 loop is CASSQGQINYGYTF. In DNA form, the CDR3 reads TGTGCCAGCAGCCAAGGACAGATCAACTATGGCTACACCTTC.

J is TRBJ1-1 and V is TRBV29-1; D not certain. The germline V gene has CDR1 SQVTM and CDR2 ANQGSEA. The CDR3 spans 11 residues. The V gene lost 6 bases and the J gene lost 5 bases, with 10 bases spanning the gap. This CDR3 reads CSVMDVTEAFF. The CDR3 nucleotides are TGCAGCGTAATGGACGTGACTGAAGCTTTCTTT.

The chain links TRBV29-1 to TRBJ2-7; tentatively, D is TRBD1 or TRBD2 (5 bases each). V lost 6 bases and J lost 1, with 10 bases in between. This CDR3 is 12 amino acids long. Germline values: CDR1 SQVTM, CDR2 ANQGSEA. The CDR3 DNA follows: TGCAGCGTCGTAGGGGAGTCCTACGAGCAGTACTTC. Amino acids: CSVVGESYEQYF.

The chain carries TRBV7-9 and TRBJ1-5, with D possibly matching TRBD1 (5 bases). Germline V gene data show CDR1 as SEHNR and CDR2 as FQNEAQ (reference sequence). This CDR3 has 14 amino acids. Trimming took off 1 base at V and 7 bases at J, with 11 bases between the two ends. The CDR3 DNA sequence: TGTGCCAGCAGCTTAGGGCGGGGCACGCAGCCCCAGCATTTT. Residues: CASSLGRGTQPQHF.

The rearrangement joins TRBV29-1 to TRBJ2-1; 7 bases align to TRBD1. The V and J ends lost 1 base and 4 bases, in that order; junction bases with no gene match: 1. The CDR3 length is 13 residues. Germline V gene data show CDR1 as SQVTM and CDR2 as ANQGSEA. CDR3 residues: CSVEGGQYNEQFF. As DNA, the CDR3 is TGCAGCGTTGAAGGGGGACAGTACAATGAGCAGTTCTTC.

With respect to this clonotype: One end of the junction varies from germline; a read error may be responsible. This chain links TRBV9 with TRBJ1-1; possibly TRBD1 for D (6 bases). The germline gives CDR1 SGDLS, CDR2 YYNGEE. This CDR3 has 17 amino acids. CDR3 sequence reads: CASSVFPQGTLDTEALF. CDR3 DNA sequence: TGTGCCAGCAGCGTCTTCCCGCAGGGGACCCTAGACACTGAAGCTCTCTTT.

This clonotype was recorded many times. This sequence joins TRBV20-1 and TRBJ1-2; 10 positions agree with TRBD1. Trimming at V came to 4 bases and at J to 8 bases, leaving 7 bases not matched to a gene. The CDR3 runs to 13 residues. Germline V lookup: CDR1 DFQATT, CDR2 SNEGSKA (reference sequence). The CDR3 bases are TGCAGTGCTACTCGCCGGGACAGGGGAGGCTACACCTTC. Translating it yields CSATRRDRGGYTF.

The chain has TRBV15 and TRBJ2-2; the D gene is possibly TRBD2 (6 bases). Trimming took 3 bases from V and 0 from J, leaving 11 bases between them. Germline loops: CDR1 LNHNV, CDR2 YYDKDF (reference sequence). CDR3 length equals 16 residues. The CDR3 sequence: CATSRRGGANTGELFF. In DNA, the CDR3 is TGTGCCACCAGCAGGCGCGGCGGGGCGAACACCGGGGAGCTGTTTTTT. The full variable domain, completed using reference TRBV15 and TRBJ2-2, is DAMVIQNPRYQVTQFGKPVTLSCSQTLNHNVMYWYQQKSSQAPKLLFHYYDKDFNNEADTPDNFQSRRPNTSFCFLDIRSPGLGDTAMYLCATSRRGGANTGELFFGEGSRLTVL.

The chain carries TRBV20-1 and TRBJ2-3, with D uncertain. The length of the CDR3 is 15 residues. Deletions cut 0 bases from V and 2 bases from J, with 12 bases between. CDR1 is DFQATT, CDR2 SNEGSKA, per germline (reference sequence). The CDR3 bases are TGCAGTGCTAGAGAGCTGATCCGAAACACAGATACGCAGTATTTT. Translation: CSARELIRNTDTQYF.

The J gene is TRBJ2-7, the V gene TRBV25-1; TRBD2 agrees at 8 bases. The CDR3 runs 13 residues. The J segment lost 6 bases and the V segment lost 4 bases, leaving 5 bases of the junction unmatched. Germline CDR1 and CDR2: MGHDK and SYGVNS. The DNA for the CDR3 is TGTGCCAGCAGTGTGACTAGCGTGGGCGAGCAGTACTTC. Translating gives CASSVTSVGEQYF.

The J gene is TRBJ2-7, the V gene TRBV12-3 or TRBV12-4, with 11 bases that match TRBD2. Germline trimming cut 7 bases from V and 6 bases from J; bases unmatched to any gene: 11. This CDR3 region has 15 residues. CDR3 in amino acids: CASTFGLAGGSEQYF. Here the CDR3 DNA reads TGTGCCAGCACCTTTGGGCTAGCGGGAGGAAGCGAGCAGTACTTC.

Ten or more counts support this clonotype. The chain couples TRBV27 to TRBJ1-4; D unresolved. This CDR3 is built from 15 residues. Germline values: CDR1 MNHEY, CDR2 SMNVEV (reference sequence). V was trimmed by 3 bases and J by 5 bases, leaving 13 bases between them. The CDR3 nucleotides read TGTGCCAGCAGTTTGGTTGGCCCGTCGAATGAAAAACTGTTTTTT. It yields the protein CASSLVGPSNEKLFF.

This clonotype showed up many times. The chain joins TRBV2 to TRBJ1-4, with D possibly matching TRBD1 (5 bases). The germline CDR1 and CDR2 sequences are SNHLY and FYNNEI. The ends were cut back, 6 bases at V and 0 bases at J, with 11 bases in the middle. The CDR3 is made up of 15 amino acids. This chain's CDR3 is CASSQDTATNEKLFF. CDR3 bases: TGTGCCAGCAGCCAGGACACTGCAACTAATGAAAAACTGTTTTTT.

Comments on this clonotype: Possible read error: a much larger clone is one base away. The chain combines TRBV3-1 with TRBJ2-7, with D possibly TRBD1 on 5 matching bases. Germline CDR1 LGHDT, CDR2 YNNKEL (reference sequence). The CDR3 spans 12 residues. The V end was cut by 7 bases, the J end by 2 bases, with 9 bases between. CDR3 sequence (DNA): TGTGCCAGCAACCAGGGAACCTACGAGCAGTACTTC. It is translated as CASNQGTYEQYF.

This chain connects TRBV6-1 to TRBJ2-7; weak D call: TRBD2 (5 bases). The length of the CDR3 is 14 residues. The germline V gene encodes CDR1 MNHNS and CDR2 SASEGT. V was trimmed by 10 bases and J by 2 bases, leaving 18 bases between them. The CDR3 nucleotides are TGTGCCACCACGGGGAGACCAAGCGCCTACGAGCAGTACTTC. It specifies CATTGRPSAYEQYF.

In this sample, this clonotype turned up many times. Here the CDR3 DNA reads TGTGCCAGCAGTGTTGAGACAGGCCGCTATGGCTACACCTTC. It is translated as CASSVETGRYGYTF. V and J are TRBV6-1 and TRBJ1-2; D possibly corresponds to TRBD1 (6 bases). In germline, CDR1 is MNHNS, CDR2 SASEGT. The CDR3 loop spans 14 amino acids. Deletions cut 4 bases from V and 4 bases from J, with 13 bases between.